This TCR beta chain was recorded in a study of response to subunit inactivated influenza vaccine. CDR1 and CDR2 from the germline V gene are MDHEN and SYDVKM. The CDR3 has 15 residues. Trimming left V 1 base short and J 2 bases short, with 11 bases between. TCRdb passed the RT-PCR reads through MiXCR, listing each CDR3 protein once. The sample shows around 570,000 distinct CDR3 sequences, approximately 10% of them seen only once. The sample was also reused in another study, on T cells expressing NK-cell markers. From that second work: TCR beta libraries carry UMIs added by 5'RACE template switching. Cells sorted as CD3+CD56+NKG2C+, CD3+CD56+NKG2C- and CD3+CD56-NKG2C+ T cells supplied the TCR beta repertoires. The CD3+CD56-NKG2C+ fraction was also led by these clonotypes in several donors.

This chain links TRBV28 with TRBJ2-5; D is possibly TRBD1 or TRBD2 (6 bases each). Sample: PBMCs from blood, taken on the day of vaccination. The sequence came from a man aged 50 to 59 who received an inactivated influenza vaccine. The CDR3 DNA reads TGTGCCAGCAGTTTATCGCAGGGGACTCAAGAGACCCAGTACTTC. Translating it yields CASSLSQGTQETQYF.